The rows below give T cell receptor beta chains drawn from one sample of a study of blood T cell repertoires in COVID-19. Clones were read by immunoSEQ multiplex PCR, and TCRdb kept only the in-frame ones, dropping some. The sample holds over 80,000 clones, 70% to 90% seen once. Sample: peripheral blood. The source is a human donor in a cohort sampled during active COVID-19. The CDR3 runs from the conserved cysteine through the conserved F or W. A D gene is named only where the DNA matches it firmly. Clone size is not always given. Where it is, it says once, few, many or a class for expanded clones.

v_call: TRBV5-4; clone_size: NA; j_call: TRBJ2-7; d_call: NA; cdr3_aa: CASSPDWQASHEQYF; cdr3_nt: TGTGCCAGCAGCCCGGATTGGCAGGCCTCCCACGAGCAGTACTTC
v_call: TRBV9; clone_size: NA; j_call: TRBJ1-1; d_call: TRBD1; cdr3_aa: CASSVADRVTEAFF; cdr3_nt: TGTGCCAGCAGCGTAGCGGACAGGGTGACTGAAGCTTTCTTT
v_call: TRBV5-6; clone_size: NA; j_call: TRBJ2-7; d_call: NA; cdr3_aa: CASSQADGGALINF; cdr3_nt: TGTGCCAGCAGCCAAGCCGATGGTGGGGCCCTCATTAACTTC
v_call: TRBV21-1; clone_size: NA; j_call: TRBJ2-1; d_call: NA; cdr3_aa: CASSRRPGLAGPRNHNEQFF; cdr3_nt: TGTGCCAGCAGCAGACGACCGGGACTAGCGGGGCCGCGGAACCACAATGAGCAGTTCTTC
v_call: TRBV7-8; clone_size: NA; j_call: TRBJ2-4; d_call: NA; cdr3_aa: CASSLRSFGQGAREYF; cdr3_nt: NA
v_call: TRBV27; clone_size: NA; j_call: TRBJ2-3; d_call: NA; cdr3_aa: CASSLWSSRTDTQYF; cdr3_nt: TGTGCCAGCAGTCTTTGGTCTAGCCGCACAGATACGCAGTATTTT
v_call: TRBV6-1; clone_size: NA; j_call: TRBJ1-2; d_call: NA; cdr3_aa: CASSESPGHNYGYTF; cdr3_nt: TGTGCCAGCAGTGAATCACCGGGACACAACTATGGCTACACCTTC
v_call: TRBV6-1; clone_size: NA; j_call: TRBJ2-3; d_call: NA; cdr3_aa: CASSEARQGQYF; cdr3_nt: TGTGCCAGCAGTGAAGCCCGGCAGGGACAGTATTTT
v_call: TRBV6-1; clone_size: NA; j_call: TRBJ1-2; d_call: TRBD1; cdr3_aa: CASSDIGQGGSYGYTF; cdr3_nt: TGTGCCAGCAGTGATATCGGACAGGGTGGTTCCTATGGCTACACCTTC
v_call: TRBV7-9; clone_size: NA; j_call: TRBJ2-1; d_call: TRBD2; cdr3_aa: CASRPIYGTSGRSYEQFF; cdr3_nt: TGTGCCAGCAGACCCATATACGGAACTAGCGGGAGATCCTATGAGCAGTTCTTC
v_call: TRBV6-5; clone_size: once; j_call: TRBJ2-7; d_call: NA; cdr3_aa: CASRLTVQPYEQYF; cdr3_nt: TGTGCCAGCAGGCTGACGGTACAGCCCTACGAGCAGTACTTC
v_call: TRBV7-2; clone_size: NA; j_call: TRBJ2-7; d_call: TRBD2; cdr3_aa: CASSLVGAGLVGYEQYF; cdr3_nt: TGTGCCAGCAGCTTAGTTGGGGCGGGACTAGTTGGGTACGAGCAGTACTTC
v_call: TRBV6-5; clone_size: NA; j_call: TRBJ1-1; d_call: NA; cdr3_aa: CASSYLGGAFF; cdr3_nt: TGTGCCAGCAGTTACTTGGGGGGAGCTTTCTTT
v_call: TRBV6-1; clone_size: NA; j_call: TRBJ2-3; d_call: TRBD1; cdr3_aa: CASSGLNQGVPTDTQYF; cdr3_nt: TGTGCCAGCAGTGGTTTGAATCAGGGGGTCCCCACAGATACGCAGTATTTT
v_call: TRBV5-1; clone_size: NA; j_call: TRBJ2-5; d_call: NA; cdr3_aa: CASSLDAGEETQYF; cdr3_nt: TGCGCCAGCAGCTTGGATGCAGGGGAAGAGACCCAGTACTTC
v_call: TRBV5-1; clone_size: NA; j_call: TRBJ2-5; d_call: TRBD1; cdr3_aa: CASSNQGALETQYF; cdr3_nt: TGCGCCAGCAGCAATCAGGGGGCGCTCGAGACCCAGTACTTC
v_call: TRBV6-2/TRBV6-3; clone_size: few; j_call: TRBJ2-7; d_call: TRBD2; cdr3_aa: CASRPPGTSGRARYEQYF; cdr3_nt: TGTGCCAGCAGACCTCCCGGGACTAGCGGGAGGGCCCGCTACGAGCAGTACTTC
v_call: TRBV5-1; clone_size: NA; j_call: TRBJ2-7; d_call: TRBD2; cdr3_aa: CASSLVSGSSYEQYF; cdr3_nt: TGCGCCAGCAGCTTGGTAAGCGGGAGTTCGTACGAGCAGTACTTC
v_call: TRBV5-1; clone_size: NA; j_call: TRBJ2-1; d_call: TRBD2; cdr3_aa: CASSLGLAGSSYNEQFF; cdr3_nt: TGCGCCAGCAGCCTGGGACTAGCGGGGAGCTCCTACAATGAGCAGTTCTTC
v_call: TRBV6-2/TRBV6-3; clone_size: NA; j_call: TRBJ2-3; d_call: NA; cdr3_aa: CASSYSGENTDTQYF; cdr3_nt: TGTGCCAGCAGTTACTCAGGGGAAAACACAGATACGCAGTATTTT
v_call: TRBV5-1; clone_size: NA; j_call: TRBJ2-3; d_call: NA; cdr3_aa: CASSLDYTDTQYF; cdr3_nt: TGCGCCAGCAGTTTGGACTACACAGATACGCAGTATTTT
v_call: TRBV7-3; clone_size: NA; j_call: TRBJ1-6; d_call: TRBD1; cdr3_aa: CASSSGQNSPLHF; cdr3_nt: TGTGCCAGCAGCTCGGGACAGAATTCACCCCTCCACTTT
v_call: TRBV6-5; clone_size: NA; j_call: TRBJ2-7; d_call: NA; cdr3_aa: CASSYRREYEQYF; cdr3_nt: TGTGCCAGCAGTTACCGGAGGGAGTACGAGCAGTACTTC
v_call: TRBV7-6; clone_size: NA; j_call: TRBJ2-7; d_call: TRBD1; cdr3_aa: CASSSGQGANYEQYF; cdr3_nt: TGTGCCAGCAGCTCTGGACAGGGGGCAAACTACGAGCAGTACTTC
v_call: TRBV3-1/TRBV3-2; clone_size: once; j_call: TRBJ1-5; d_call: TRBD1; cdr3_aa: CASSQGRDRGYNQPQHF; cdr3_nt: TGTGCCAGCAGCCAAGGGCGGGACAGGGGGTACAATCAGCCCCAGCATTTT
v_call: TRBV20-1; clone_size: NA; j_call: TRBJ2-3; d_call: TRBD2; cdr3_aa: CSASALAGKASTDTQYF; cdr3_nt: TGCAGTGCTAGTGCACTAGCGGGGAAGGCTAGCACAGATACGCAGTATTTT
v_call: TRBV4-3; clone_size: NA; j_call: TRBJ2-7; d_call: NA; cdr3_aa: CASSPTALEARYEQYF; cdr3_nt: TGCGCCAGCAGCCCGACGGCGTTGGAGGCACGCTACGAGCAGTACTTC
v_call: TRBV4-3; clone_size: NA; j_call: TRBJ2-3; d_call: NA; cdr3_aa: CASSQVSGGMSDTQYF; cdr3_nt: TGCGCCAGCAGCCAAGTCTCTGGCGGGATGTCAGATACGCAGTATTTT
v_call: TRBV7-8; clone_size: NA; j_call: TRBJ2-7; d_call: NA; cdr3_aa: CASSSRLRTEFRVEYF; cdr3_nt: TGTGCCAGCAGCTCAAGGCTGAGGACAGAGTTTCGGGTAGAGTACTTC
v_call: TRBV24-1; clone_size: NA; j_call: TRBJ1-5; d_call: NA; cdr3_aa: CATSDLGTSNQPQHF; cdr3_nt: TGTGCCACCAGTGATTTAGGGACATCTAATCAGCCCCAGCATTTT
v_call: TRBV7-2; clone_size: NA; j_call: TRBJ1-2; d_call: NA; cdr3_aa: CASSFHRDTGYTF; cdr3_nt: TGTGCCAGCAGCTTCCACAGGGATACTGGCTACACCTTC
v_call: TRBV5-1; clone_size: NA; j_call: TRBJ1-1; d_call: NA; cdr3_aa: CASSLGAGRLNTEAFF; cdr3_nt: TGCGCCAGCAGCTTGGGGGCAGGGAGGTTGAACACTGAAGCTTTCTTT
v_call: TRBV2; clone_size: NA; j_call: TRBJ2-1; d_call: NA; cdr3_aa: CASSVRGGSSYNEQFF; cdr3_nt: TGTGCCAGCAGTGTAAGGGGGGGGAGCTCCTACAATGAGCAGTTCTTC
v_call: TRBV27; clone_size: NA; j_call: TRBJ2-7; d_call: TRBD2; cdr3_aa: CASSSTSRGYEQYF; cdr3_nt: TGTGCCAGCAGTTCGACTAGCCGCGGCTACGAGCAGTACTTC
v_call: TRBV5-4; clone_size: NA; j_call: TRBJ1-2; d_call: TRBD1; cdr3_aa: CASSLNPGTGAGYTF; cdr3_nt: TGTGCCAGCAGCTTAAATCCCGGGACAGGGGCTGGCTACACCTTC
v_call: TRBV7-9; clone_size: once; j_call: TRBJ1-5; d_call: NA; cdr3_aa: CASSQGTGLQPQHF; cdr3_nt: TGTGCCAGCAGCCAGGGGACGGGGCTTCAGCCCCAGCATTTT